A single sample is the source of the 15 T cell receptor beta chains below, sequenced in a study of molecular identifiers for immune sequencing clone quantification. TCRdb passed the PCR reads through MiXCR, listing each CDR3 protein once. Of some 40,000 distinct CDR3 sequences listed, less than 20% are singletons. The sequencing input was naive CD8+ T cells from blood, with Jurkat cell RNA spiked in. The subset: FACS-sorted CD8+CD4-CCR7+CD45RA+ naive T cells. These receptor sequences come from a human donor in good health. Some libraries in this study had Jurkat cell RNA spiked in.

This clonotype showed up many times. The junction and the germline gene differ at one end; a read error may be behind it. V gene TRBV7-6 combines with J gene TRBJ2-2, with 8 bases that match TRBD1. The CDR3 covers 17 residues. Germline CDR1 reads SGHVS; CDR2 reads FNYEAQ. The CDR3 spells CASTLFRGQVDTGELFF. CDR3 nucleotide sequence: TGTGCCAGCACCTTATTCAGGGGACAGGTCGACACCGGGGAGCTGTTTTTT.

This clonotype showed up many times. The chain carries TRBV5-1 and TRBJ2-7; perhaps D is TRBD1 or TRBD2 (5 bases each). V was cut by 4 bases and J by 5 bases, with 22 bases left in between. Per the germline V gene, CDR1 is SGHRS and CDR2 is YFSETQ. The CDR3 covers 16 residues. As DNA, the CDR3 is TGCGCCAGCAGCCAAGGGACGACCGGCTTCGGGGACGAGCAGTACTTC. It yields the protein CASSQGTTGFGDEQYF.

Many counts were recorded for this clonotype. This chain joins TRBV29-1 and TRBJ2-1, with 10 positions matching TRBD2. From germline, CDR1 is SQVTM and CDR2 ANQGSEA. J gave up 6 bases and V 3 bases, and 14 bases lay outside the gene matches. The CDR3 spans 17 residues. In DNA form, the CDR3 reads TGCAGCGTTGAGGTGGGGCTAGCGGGAGTAGTGCCCAATGAGCAGTTCTTC. Its protein is CSVEVGLAGVVPNEQFF.

In its sample, this clonotype was seen a few times. The J gene is TRBJ2-3, the V gene TRBV12-3 or TRBV12-4; no reliable D call. The V end lost 2 bases, the J end lost 4 bases, and 7 bases lay between the germline ends. The length of the CDR3 is 13 residues. In DNA form, the CDR3 reads TGTGCCAGCAGTTTAATCCTGGCAGATACGCAGTATTTT. Translated: CASSLILADTQYF.

In this sample, this clonotype turned up many times. CDR3 in DNA: TGTGCCAGCAGCTTGGGCGGTGGGGGGGCTGAGCCCCAGCATTTT. Protein: CASSLGGGGAEPQHF. The chain has TRBV7-2 and TRBJ1-5; possibly TRBD1 for D (6 bases). Trimming pared 3 bases from V and 8 bases from J, leaving 17 bases between. This CDR3 is built from 15 residues. Germline-derived CDR1 and CDR2 are SGHTA and FQGNSA.

V gene TRBV7-9 combines with J gene TRBJ2-1; D gene unclear. Per germline, CDR1 SEHNR and CDR2 FQNEAQ (reference sequence). The CDR3 length is 16 residues. V was shortened by 4 bases and J by 7 bases, with 20 bases between the two germline ends. CDR3 protein: CASSSRLLKGINEQFF. CDR3 nucleotides: TGTGCCAGCAGCTCCCGACTCCTGAAAGGGATTAATGAGCAGTTCTTC.

There are many counts of this clonotype. J is TRBJ1-4 and V is TRBV5-1, with 7 positions matching TRBD1. This CDR3 spans 14 amino acids. In germline, CDR1 is SGHRS, CDR2 YFSETQ. V gave up 4 bases and J gave up 4 bases; unmatched junction bases: 4. The CDR3 loop is CASSGDSLNEKLFF. DNA of the CDR3: TGCGCCAGCAGCGGGGACAGTCTTAATGAAAAACTGTTTTTT.

This clonotype was seen at least ten times. V and J are TRBV7-6 and TRBJ2-3, with TRBD2 identical over 11 bases. The CDR3 runs to 17 residues. J was trimmed by 0 bases and V by 4 bases; bases with no gene match: 6. Germline CDR1 reads SGHVS; CDR2 reads FNYEAQ. Here the CDR3 DNA reads TGTGCCAGCAGCTCAGGGACTAGCGGATCTAGCACAGATACGCAGTATTTT. This encodes CASSSGTSGSSTDTQYF. The full variable domain, with the rest looked up from reference TRBV7-6 and TRBJ2-3, is GAGVSQSPRYKVTKRGQDVALRCDPISGHVSLYWYRQALGQGPEFLTYFNYEAQQDKSGLPNDRFSAERPEGSISTLTIQRTEQRDSAMYRCASSSGTSGSSTDTQYFGPGTRLTVL.

This clonotype was counted at least ten times. The chain's CDR3 is CASSQEKGTGNPSTEAFF. In DNA, the CDR3 is TGTGCCAGCAGCCAAGAAAAGGGGACAGGGAATCCGAGCACTGAAGCTTTCTTT. The chain uses TRBV4-2 and TRBJ1-1; the match to TRBD1 covers 9 bases. Germline CDR1 LGHNA, CDR2 YNFKEQ. The V gene end was trimmed by 0 bases and the J gene end by 4 bases; junction bases not matched to a gene: 12. The CDR3 loop spans 18 amino acids.

A note on this clonotype: A much larger clone differs from this one at a single base, so this may be a read error. CDR3 DNA: TGCGGCGTGAGGCAGGGGGCTAGGCAGTTCTTC. Translation: CGVRQGARQFF. This chain links TRBV29-1 with TRBJ2-1, with TRBD1 matching 8 bases. Germline CDR1 and CDR2: SQVTM and ANQGSEA. CDR3 size: 11 residues.

This chain joins TRBV3-1 and TRBJ2-7; TRBD1 is a possible D gene (6 bases). Trimming took 0 bases from V and 2 from J, leaving 11 bases between them. Germline CDR1 reads LGHDT; CDR2 reads YNNKEL (reference sequence). The CDR3 extends over 15 amino acids. CDR3 coding DNA: TGTGCCAGCAGCCAAGATTGGGCAGGGGCCTACGAGCAGTACTTC. This encodes CASSQDWAGAYEQYF.

This clonotype was observed a few times. This rearrangement joins TRBV7-9 to TRBJ2-6; D gene unclear. The CDR3 length is 11 residues. Germline CDR1 is SEHNR and CDR2 is FQNEAQ (reference sequence). Between the trimmed V and J ends, which lost 11 bases and 4 bases, there was a span of 6 bases. CDR3 sequence: CASPGANVLTF. The CDR3 DNA is TGTGCCTCCCCGGGGGCCAACGTCCTGACTTTC.

The chain has TRBV27 and TRBJ1-2, with D possibly being TRBD1 (5 bases). CDR1 is MNHEY and CDR2 is SMNVEV in the germline V gene (reference sequence). This CDR3 has 14 amino acids. Trimming removed 3 bases from V and 2 bases from J, with 10 bases in between. The CDR3 spells CASSLAGPNYGYTF. CDR3 DNA sequence: TGTGCCAGCAGTTTGGCAGGGCCCAACTATGGCTACACCTTC.

This clonotype has ten or more counts. V is TRBV3-1 and J is TRBJ2-2, with D perhaps matching TRBD2 (5 bases). The CDR3 runs to 15 residues. The germline gives CDR1 LGHDT, CDR2 YNNKEL (reference sequence). Deletions cut 4 bases from V and 3 bases from J, with 12 bases between. The CDR3 loop is CASSPEGQDTGELFF. The CDR3 DNA is TGTGCCAGCAGCCCCGAGGGCCAAGACACCGGGGAGCTGTTTTTT.

This clonotype was detected ten times or more. The chain joins TRBV2 to TRBJ2-5; D uncertain. Germline values: CDR1 SNHLY, CDR2 FYNNEI. The CDR3 is 10 amino acids. Trimming took off 7 bases at V and 7 bases at J, with 7 bases between the two ends. The CDR3 spells CASMHGTQYF. CDR3 bases: TGTGCCAGCATGCATGGGACCCAGTACTTC.